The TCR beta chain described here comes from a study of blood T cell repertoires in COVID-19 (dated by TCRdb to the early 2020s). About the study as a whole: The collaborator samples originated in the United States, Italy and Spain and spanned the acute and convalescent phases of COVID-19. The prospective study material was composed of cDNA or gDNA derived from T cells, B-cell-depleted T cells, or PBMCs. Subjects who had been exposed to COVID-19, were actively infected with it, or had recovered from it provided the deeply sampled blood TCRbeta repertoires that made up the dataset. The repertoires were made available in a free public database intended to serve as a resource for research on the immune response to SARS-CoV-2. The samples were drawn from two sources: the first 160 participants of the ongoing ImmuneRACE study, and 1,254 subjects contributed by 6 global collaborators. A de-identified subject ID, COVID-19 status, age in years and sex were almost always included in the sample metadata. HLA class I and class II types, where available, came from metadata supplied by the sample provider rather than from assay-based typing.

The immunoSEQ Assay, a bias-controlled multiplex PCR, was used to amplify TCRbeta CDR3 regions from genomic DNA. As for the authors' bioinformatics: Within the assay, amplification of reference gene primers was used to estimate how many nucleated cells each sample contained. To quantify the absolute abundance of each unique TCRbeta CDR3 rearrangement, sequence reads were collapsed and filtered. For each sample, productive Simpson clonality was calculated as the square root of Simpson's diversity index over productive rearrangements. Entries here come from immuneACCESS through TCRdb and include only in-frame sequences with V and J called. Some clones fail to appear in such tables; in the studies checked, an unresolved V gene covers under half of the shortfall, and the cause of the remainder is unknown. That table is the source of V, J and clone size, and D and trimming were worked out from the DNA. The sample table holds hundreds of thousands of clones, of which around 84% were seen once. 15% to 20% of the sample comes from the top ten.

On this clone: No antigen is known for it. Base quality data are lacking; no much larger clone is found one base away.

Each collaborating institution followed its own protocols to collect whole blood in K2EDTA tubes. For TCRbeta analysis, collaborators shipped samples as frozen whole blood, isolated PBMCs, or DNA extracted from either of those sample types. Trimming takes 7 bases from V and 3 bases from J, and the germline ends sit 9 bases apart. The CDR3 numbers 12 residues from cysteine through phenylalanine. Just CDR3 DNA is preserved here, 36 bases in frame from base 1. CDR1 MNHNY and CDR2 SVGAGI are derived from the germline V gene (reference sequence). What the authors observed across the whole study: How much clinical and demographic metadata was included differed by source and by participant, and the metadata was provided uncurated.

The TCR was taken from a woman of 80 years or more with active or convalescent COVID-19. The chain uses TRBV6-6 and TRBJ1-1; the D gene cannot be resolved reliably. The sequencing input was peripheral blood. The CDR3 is CASNRHDTEAFF. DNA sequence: TGTGCCAGCAACAGACACGACACTGAAGCTTTCTTT.